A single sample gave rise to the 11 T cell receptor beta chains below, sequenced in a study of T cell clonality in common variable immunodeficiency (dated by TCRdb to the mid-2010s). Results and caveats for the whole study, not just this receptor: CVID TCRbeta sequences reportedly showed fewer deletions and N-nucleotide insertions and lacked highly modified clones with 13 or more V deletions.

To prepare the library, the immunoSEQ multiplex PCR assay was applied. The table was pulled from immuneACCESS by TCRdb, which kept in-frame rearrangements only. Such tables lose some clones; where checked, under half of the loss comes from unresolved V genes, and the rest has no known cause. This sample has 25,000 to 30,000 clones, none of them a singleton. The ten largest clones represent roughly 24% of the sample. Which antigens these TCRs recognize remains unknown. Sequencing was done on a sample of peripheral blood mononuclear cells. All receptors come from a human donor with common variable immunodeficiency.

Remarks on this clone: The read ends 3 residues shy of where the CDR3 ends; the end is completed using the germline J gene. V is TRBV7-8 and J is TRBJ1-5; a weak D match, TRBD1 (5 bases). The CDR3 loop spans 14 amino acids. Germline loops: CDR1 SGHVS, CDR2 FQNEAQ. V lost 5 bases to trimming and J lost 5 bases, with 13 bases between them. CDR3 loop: CASSASGYYQPQHF. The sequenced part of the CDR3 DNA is TGTGCCAGCAGCGCCTCAGGGTACTATCAGCCC.

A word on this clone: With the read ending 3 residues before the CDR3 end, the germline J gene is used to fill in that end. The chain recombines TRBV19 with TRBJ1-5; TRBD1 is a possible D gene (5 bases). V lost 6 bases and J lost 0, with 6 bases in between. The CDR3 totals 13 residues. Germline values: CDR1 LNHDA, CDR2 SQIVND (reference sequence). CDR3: CASSQGSNQPQHF. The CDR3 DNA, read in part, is TGTGCCAGTAGCCAGGGTAGCAATCAGCCC.

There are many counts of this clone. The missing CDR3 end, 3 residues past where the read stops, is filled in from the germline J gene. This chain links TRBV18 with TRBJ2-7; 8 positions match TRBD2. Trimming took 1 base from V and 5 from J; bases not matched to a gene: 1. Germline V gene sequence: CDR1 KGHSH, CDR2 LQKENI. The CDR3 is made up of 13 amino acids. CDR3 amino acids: CASSPLAGNEQYF. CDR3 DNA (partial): TGTGCCAGCTCACCACTAGCGGGAAACGAG. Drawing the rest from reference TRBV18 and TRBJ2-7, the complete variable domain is NAGVMQNPRHLVRRRGQEARLRCSPMKGHSHVYWYRQLPEEGLKFMVYLQKENIIDESGMPKERFSAEFPKEGPSILRIQQVVRGDSAAYFCASSPLAGNEQYFGPGTRLTVT.

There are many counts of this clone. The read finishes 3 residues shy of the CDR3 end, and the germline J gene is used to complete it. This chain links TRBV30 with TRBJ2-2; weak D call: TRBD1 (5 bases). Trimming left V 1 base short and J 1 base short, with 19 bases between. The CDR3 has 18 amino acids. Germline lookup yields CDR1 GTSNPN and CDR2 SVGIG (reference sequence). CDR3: CAWSDMQTAYLNTGELFF. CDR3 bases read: TGTGCCTGGAGTGACATGCAGACAGCCTATCTGAACACCGGGGAG.

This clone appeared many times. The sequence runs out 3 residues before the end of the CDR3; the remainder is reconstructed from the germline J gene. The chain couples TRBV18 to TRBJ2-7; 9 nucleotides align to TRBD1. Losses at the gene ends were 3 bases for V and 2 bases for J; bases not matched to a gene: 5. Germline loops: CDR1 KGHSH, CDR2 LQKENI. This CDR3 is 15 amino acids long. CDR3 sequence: CASSPAGTGTYEQYF. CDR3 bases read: TGTGCCAGCTCACCCGCGGGGACAGGGACCTACGAG.

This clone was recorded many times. This CDR3 is CASSQGLAGGLGAPAGTQYF. CDR3 bases read: TGCGCCAGCAGCCAGGGACTAGCGGGGGGGCTCGGGGCCCCAGCGGGGACC. The V gene is TRBV5-1, the J gene TRBJ2-5; 16 nucleotides line up with TRBD2. The missing CDR3 end, 3 residues past where the read stops, is filled in from the germline J gene. Germline CDR1 reads SGHRS; CDR2 reads YFSETQ. CDR3 length equals 20 residues. The ends lost 4 bases at V and 7 bases at J; junction bases unmatched: 19.

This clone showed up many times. The CDR3 sequence: CASSPTLSAAYNEQFF. The CDR3 bases that were read are TGTGCCAGCAGCCCCACCTTGTCTGCGGCCTACAATGAG. This chain links TRBV7-6 with TRBJ2-1, with unresolved D. From the germline J gene comes the end of the CDR3, since the read stops 3 residues before it. This CDR3 has 16 amino acids. Trimming left V 5 bases short and J 2 bases short, with 16 bases between. From germline, CDR1 is SGHVS and CDR2 FNYEAQ. The full variable domain, completed using reference TRBV7-6 and TRBJ2-1, is GAGVSQSPRYKVTKRGQDVALRCDPISGHVSLYWYRQALGQGPEFLTYFNYEAQQDKSGLPNDRFSAERPEGSISTLTIQRTEQRDSAMYRCASSPTLSAAYNEQFFGPGTRLTVL.

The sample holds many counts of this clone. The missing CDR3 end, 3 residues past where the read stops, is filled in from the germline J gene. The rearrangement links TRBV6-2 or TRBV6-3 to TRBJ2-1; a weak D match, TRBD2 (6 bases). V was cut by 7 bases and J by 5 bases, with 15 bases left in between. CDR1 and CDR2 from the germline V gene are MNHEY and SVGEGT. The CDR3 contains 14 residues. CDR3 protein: CASIRDSLNNEQFF. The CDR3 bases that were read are TGTGCCAGCATCCGGGACTCGCTTAACAATGAG.

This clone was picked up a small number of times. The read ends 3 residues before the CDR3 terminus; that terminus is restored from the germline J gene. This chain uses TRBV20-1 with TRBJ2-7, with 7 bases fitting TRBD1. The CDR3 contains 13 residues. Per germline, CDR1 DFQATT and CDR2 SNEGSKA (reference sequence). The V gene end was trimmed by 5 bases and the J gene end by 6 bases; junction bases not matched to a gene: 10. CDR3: CSALTGRAGEQYF. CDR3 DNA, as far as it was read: TGCAGTGCTTTGACAGGGCGCGCCGGCGAG.

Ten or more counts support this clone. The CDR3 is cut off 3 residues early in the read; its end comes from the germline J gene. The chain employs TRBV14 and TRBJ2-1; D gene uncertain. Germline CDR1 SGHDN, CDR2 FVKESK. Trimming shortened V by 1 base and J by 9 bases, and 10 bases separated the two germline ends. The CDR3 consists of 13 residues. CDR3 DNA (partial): TGTGCCAGCAGCCAAGCTGGGCACGGTGAG. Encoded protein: CASSQAGHGE. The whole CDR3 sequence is CASSQAGHGEQFF.

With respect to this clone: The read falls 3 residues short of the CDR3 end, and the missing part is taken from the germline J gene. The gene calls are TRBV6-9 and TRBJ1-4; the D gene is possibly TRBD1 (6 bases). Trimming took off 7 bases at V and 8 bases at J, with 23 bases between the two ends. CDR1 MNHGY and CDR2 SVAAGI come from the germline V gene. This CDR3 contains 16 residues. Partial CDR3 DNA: TGTGCCAGCATCAAAAAATCGGGGGGGCGAAAGGAAAAA. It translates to CASIKKSGGRKEK. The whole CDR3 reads CASIKKSGGRKEKLFF.